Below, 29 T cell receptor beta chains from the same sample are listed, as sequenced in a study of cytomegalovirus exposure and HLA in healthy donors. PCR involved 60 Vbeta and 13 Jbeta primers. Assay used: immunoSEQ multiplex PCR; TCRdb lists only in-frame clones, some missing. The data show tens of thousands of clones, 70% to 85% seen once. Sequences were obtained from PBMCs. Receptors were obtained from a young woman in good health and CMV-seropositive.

The CDR3 DNA is TGTGCCAGCACCGAGGACAGAGTTGAAAAACTGTTTTTT. Its protein is CASTEDRVEKLFF. The V gene is TRBV6-1, the J gene TRBJ1-4, with TRBD1 as a possible D gene (6 bases). The CDR3 contains 13 residues. The germline CDR1 and CDR2 sequences are MNHNS and SASEGT. The V end lost 7 bases, the J end lost 7 bases, and 13 bases lay between the germline ends.

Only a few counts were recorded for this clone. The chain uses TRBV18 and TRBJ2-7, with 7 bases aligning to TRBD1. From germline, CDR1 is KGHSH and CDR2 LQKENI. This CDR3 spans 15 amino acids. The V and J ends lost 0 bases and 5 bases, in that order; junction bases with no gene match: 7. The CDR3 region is CASSPPLIQGHEQYF. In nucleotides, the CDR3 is TGTGCCAGCTCACCACCGCTGATACAGGGGCACGAGCAGTACTTC. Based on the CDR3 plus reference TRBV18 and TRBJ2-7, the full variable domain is NAGVMQNPRHLVRRRGQEARLRCSPMKGHSHVYWYRQLPEEGLKFMVYLQKENIIDESGMPKERFSAEFPKEGPSILRIQQVVRGDSAAYFCASSPPLIQGHEQYFGPGTRLTVT.

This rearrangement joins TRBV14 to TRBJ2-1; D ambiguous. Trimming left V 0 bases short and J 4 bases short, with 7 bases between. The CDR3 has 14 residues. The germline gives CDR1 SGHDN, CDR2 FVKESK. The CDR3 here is CASSQEAPYNEQFF. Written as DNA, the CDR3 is TGTGCCAGCAGCCAAGAAGCACCATACAATGAGCAGTTCTTC.

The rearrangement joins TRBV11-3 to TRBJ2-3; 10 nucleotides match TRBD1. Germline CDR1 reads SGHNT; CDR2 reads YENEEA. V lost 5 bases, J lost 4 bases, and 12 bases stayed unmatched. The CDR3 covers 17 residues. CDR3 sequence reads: CASSLTPGTGDSDTQYF. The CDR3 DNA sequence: TGTGCCAGCAGCCTGACCCCCGGGACAGGGGATTCAGATACGCAGTATTTT.

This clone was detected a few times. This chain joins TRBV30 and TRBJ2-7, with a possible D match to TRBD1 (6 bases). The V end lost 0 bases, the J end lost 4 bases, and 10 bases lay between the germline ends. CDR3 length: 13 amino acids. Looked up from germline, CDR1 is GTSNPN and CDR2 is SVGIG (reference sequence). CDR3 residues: CAWSVYTGYEQYF. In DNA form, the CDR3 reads TGTGCCTGGAGTGTTTATACAGGGTACGAGCAGTACTTC.

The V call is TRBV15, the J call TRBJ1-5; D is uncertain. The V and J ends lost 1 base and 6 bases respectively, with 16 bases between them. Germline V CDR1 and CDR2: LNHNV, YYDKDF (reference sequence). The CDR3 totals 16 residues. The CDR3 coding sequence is TGTGCCACCAGCAGAGGACGACTACAACCTGGTCAGCCCCAGCATTTT. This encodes CATSRGRLQPGQPQHF.

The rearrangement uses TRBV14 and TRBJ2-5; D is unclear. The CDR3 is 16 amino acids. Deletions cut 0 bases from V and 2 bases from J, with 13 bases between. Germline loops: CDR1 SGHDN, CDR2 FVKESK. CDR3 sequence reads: CASSQERNARQETQYF. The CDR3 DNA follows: TGTGCCAGCAGCCAAGAGCGAAACGCCCGGCAAGAGACCCAGTACTTC.

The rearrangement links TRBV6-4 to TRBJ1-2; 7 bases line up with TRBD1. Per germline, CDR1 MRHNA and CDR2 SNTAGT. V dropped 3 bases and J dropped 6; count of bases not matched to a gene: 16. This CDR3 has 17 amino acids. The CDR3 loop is CASSERFWAGGVNGYTF. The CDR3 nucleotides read TGTGCCAGCAGTGAAAGATTTTGGGCAGGGGGAGTGAATGGCTACACCTTC.

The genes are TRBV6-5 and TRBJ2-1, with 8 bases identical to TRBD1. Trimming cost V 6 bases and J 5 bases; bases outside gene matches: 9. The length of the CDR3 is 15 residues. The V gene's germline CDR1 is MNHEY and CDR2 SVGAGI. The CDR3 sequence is CASSSPGGPNNEQFF. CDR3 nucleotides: TGTGCCAGCAGCAGCCCAGGGGGCCCGAACAATGAGCAGTTCTTC.

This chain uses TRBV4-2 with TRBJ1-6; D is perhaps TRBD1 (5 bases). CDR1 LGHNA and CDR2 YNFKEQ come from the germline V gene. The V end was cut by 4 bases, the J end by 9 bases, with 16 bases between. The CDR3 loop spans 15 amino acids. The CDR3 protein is CASSPVAVQGSPLHF. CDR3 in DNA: TGTGCCAGCAGCCCAGTCGCGGTTCAGGGTTCACCCCTCCACTTT.

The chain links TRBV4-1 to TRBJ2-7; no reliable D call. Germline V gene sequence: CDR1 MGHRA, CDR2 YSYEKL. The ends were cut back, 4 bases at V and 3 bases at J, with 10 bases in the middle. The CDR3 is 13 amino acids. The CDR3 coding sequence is TGCGCCAGCAGCCCAGACCGCTACTACGAGCAGTACTTC. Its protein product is CASSPDRYYEQYF.

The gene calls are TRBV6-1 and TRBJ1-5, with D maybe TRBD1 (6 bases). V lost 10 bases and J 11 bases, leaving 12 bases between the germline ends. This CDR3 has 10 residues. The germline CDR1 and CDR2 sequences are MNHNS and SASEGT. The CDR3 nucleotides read TGTGCCACGTTAAACAGGGCCCAGCATTTT. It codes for CATLNRAQHF.

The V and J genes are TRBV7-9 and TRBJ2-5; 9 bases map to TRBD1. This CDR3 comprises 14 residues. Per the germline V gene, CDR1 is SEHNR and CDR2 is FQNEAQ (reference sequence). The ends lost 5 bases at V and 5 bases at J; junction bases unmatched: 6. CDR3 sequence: CASSLNRGQETQYF. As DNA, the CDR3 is TGTGCCAGCAGCCTCAACAGGGGGCAGGAGACCCAGTACTTC.

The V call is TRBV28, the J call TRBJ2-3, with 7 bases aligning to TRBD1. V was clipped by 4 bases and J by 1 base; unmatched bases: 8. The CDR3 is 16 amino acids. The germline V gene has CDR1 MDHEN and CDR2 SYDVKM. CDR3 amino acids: CASSSYRGGGTDTQYF. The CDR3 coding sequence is TGTGCCAGCAGTTCGTACAGGGGCGGCGGCACAGATACGCAGTATTTT.

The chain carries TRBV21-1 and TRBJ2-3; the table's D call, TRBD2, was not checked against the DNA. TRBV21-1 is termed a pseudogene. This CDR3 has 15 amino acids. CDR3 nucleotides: TGTGCCAGCATGACTAGTATCGGGGCCACAGATACGCAGTATTTT. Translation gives CASMTSIGATDTQYF.

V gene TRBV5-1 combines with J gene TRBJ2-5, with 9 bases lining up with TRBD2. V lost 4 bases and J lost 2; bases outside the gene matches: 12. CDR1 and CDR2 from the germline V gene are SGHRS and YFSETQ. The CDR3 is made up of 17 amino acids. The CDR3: CASSPSNLAGRQETQYF. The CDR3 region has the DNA TGCGCCAGCAGCCCATCAAACCTAGCGGGGAGGCAAGAGACCCAGTACTTC.

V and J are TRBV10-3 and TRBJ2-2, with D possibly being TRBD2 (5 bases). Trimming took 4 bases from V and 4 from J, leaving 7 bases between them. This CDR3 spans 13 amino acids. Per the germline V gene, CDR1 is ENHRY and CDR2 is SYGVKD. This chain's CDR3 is CAISAGGTGELFF. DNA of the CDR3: TGTGCCATCAGTGCCGGAGGCACCGGGGAGCTGTTTTTT.

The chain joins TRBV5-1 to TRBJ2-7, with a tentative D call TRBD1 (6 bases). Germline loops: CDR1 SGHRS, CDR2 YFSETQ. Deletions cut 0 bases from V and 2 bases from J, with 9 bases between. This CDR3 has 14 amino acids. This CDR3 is CASSLVGGPYEQYF. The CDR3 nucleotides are TGCGCCAGCAGCTTGGTTGGGGGCCCCTACGAGCAGTACTTC.

The DNA for the CDR3 is TGTGCCAGCAGCTTAGTATCCGGACTAGCGGGGAGCTACGAGCAGTACTTC. Its protein product is CASSLVSGLAGSYEQYF. V gene TRBV7-8 combines with J gene TRBJ2-5, with 12 bases identical to TRBD2. TRBJ2-7 explains the end of the DNA better; the J call may be wrong. Germline lookup yields CDR1 SGHVS and CDR2 FQNEAQ. CDR3 size: 17 residues.

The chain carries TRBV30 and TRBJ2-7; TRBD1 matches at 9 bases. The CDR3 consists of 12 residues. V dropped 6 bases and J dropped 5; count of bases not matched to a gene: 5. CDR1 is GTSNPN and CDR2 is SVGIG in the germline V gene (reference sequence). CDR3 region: CACRDRADEQYF. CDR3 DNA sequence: TGTGCCTGCCGGGACAGGGCCGACGAGCAGTACTTC.

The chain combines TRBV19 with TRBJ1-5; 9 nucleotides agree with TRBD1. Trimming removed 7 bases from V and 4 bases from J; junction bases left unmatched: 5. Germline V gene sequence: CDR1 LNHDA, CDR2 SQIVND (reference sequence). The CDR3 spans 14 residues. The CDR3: CASKGDRENQPQHF. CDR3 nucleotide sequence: TGTGCCAGTAAGGGGGACAGGGAGAATCAGCCCCAGCATTTT.

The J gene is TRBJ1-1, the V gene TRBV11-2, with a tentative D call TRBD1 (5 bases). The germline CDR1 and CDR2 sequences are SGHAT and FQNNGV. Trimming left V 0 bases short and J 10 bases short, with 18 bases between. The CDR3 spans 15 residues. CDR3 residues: CASSLETTRGFGAFF. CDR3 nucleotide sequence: TGTGCCAGCAGCTTAGAAACCACCCGGGGGTTCGGAGCTTTCTTT. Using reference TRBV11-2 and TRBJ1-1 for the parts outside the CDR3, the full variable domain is EAGVAQSPRYKIIEKRQSVAFWCNPISGHATLYWYQQILGQGPKLLIQFQNNGVVDDSQLPKDRFSAERLKGVDSTLKIQPAKLEDSAVYLCASSLETTRGFGAFFGQGTRLTVV.

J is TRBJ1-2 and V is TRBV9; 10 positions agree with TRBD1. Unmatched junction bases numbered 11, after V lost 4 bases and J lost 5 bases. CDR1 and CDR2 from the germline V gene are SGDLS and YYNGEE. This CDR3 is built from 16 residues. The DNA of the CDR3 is TGTGCCAGCAGCCAACGGACCGGGACAGGGGCTTATGGCTACACCTTC. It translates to CASSQRTGTGAYGYTF.

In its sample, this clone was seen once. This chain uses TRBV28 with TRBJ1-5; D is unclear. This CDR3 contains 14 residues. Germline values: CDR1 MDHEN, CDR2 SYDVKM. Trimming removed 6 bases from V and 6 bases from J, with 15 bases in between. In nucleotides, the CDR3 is TGTGCCAGCAGGCGGCCATCGGCGGGTCAGCCCCAGCATTTT. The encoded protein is CASRRPSAGQPQHF.

CDR3 in DNA: TGTGCCAGCAGCCAAGAAGCAGGACTAGCAATCAATGAGCAGTTCTTC. This translates into CASSQEAGLAINEQFF. The J gene is TRBJ2-1, the V gene TRBV4-2; 8 bases map to TRBD2. J gave up 6 bases and V 0 bases, and 7 bases lay outside the gene matches. The CDR3 runs to 16 residues. Germline CDR1 reads LGHNA; CDR2 reads YNFKEQ.

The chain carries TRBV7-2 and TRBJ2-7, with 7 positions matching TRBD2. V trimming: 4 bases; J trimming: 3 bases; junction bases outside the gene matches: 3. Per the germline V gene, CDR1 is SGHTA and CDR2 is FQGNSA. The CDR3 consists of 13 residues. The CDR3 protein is CASSYGTNYEQYF. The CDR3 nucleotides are TGTGCCAGCAGCTACGGGACTAACTACGAGCAGTACTTC.

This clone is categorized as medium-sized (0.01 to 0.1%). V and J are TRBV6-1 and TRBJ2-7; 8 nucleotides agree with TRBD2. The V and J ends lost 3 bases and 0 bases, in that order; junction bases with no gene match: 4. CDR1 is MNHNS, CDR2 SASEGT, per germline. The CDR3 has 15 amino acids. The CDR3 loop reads CASSEWREDSYEQYF. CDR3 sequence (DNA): TGTGCCAGCAGTGAGTGGCGGGAGGACTCCTACGAGCAGTACTTC.

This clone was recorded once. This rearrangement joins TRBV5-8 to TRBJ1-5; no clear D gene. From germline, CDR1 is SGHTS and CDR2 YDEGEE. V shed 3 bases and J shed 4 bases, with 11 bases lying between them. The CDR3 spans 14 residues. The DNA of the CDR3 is TGTGCCAGCAGCTCGGGGTTCAGGAATCAGCCCCAGCATTTT. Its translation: CASSSGFRNQPQHF.

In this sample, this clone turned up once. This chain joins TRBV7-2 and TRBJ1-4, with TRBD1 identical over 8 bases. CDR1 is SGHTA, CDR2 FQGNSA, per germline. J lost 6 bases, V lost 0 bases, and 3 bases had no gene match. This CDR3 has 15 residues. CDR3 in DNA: TGTGCCAGCAGCTTAGCCCCAGGGGGCTATGAAAAACTGTTTTTT. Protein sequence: CASSLAPGGYEKLFF.